One and the same sample provided the 13 T cell receptor beta chains below, sequenced in a study of human T cells and chemical hapten exposure. TCRdb used MiXCR to reprocess the RACE reads, holding one entry per CDR3 protein. The sample shows 180,000 or so distinct CDR3 sequences, under 30% of them seen only once. Time point given: patch test 3, about 24 weeks after DPC sensitization. This sample's treatment: therapeutic diphenylcyclopropenone sensitization with weekly scalp DPC. Material: whole blood, obtained in connection with sensitization to the hapten diphenylcyclopropenone (DPC). Every receptor here comes from a woman aged 40 to 50 with alopecia areata. Some clones in this sample may be carry-over from other donors' samples.

This clonotype was observed a few times. This chain links TRBV7-9 with TRBJ2-7; 8 bases line up with TRBD1. This CDR3 comprises 14 residues. Germline values: CDR1 SEHNR, CDR2 FQNEAQ (reference sequence). Trimming cost V 5 bases and J 5 bases; bases outside gene matches: 8. The CDR3 sequence is CASSLRGQGDEQYF. The CDR3 DNA follows: TGTGCCAGCAGCCTCAGGGGGCAGGGGGACGAGCAGTACTTC.

This clonotype was found a few times. Here the CDR3 reads CATSDLQDPGQNYEQYF. The CDR3 DNA sequence: TGTGCCACCAGTGATTTACAAGACCCGGGACAGAACTACGAGCAGTACTTC. The chain couples TRBV24-1 to TRBJ2-7; 7 nucleotides line up with TRBD1. This CDR3 has 17 amino acids. The V segment lost 1 base and the J segment 3 bases; nucleotides outside the gene matches: 11. CDR1 is KGHDR, CDR2 SFDVKD, per germline.

This sequence joins TRBV9 and TRBJ2-2; D remains ambiguous. The CDR3 contains 14 residues. V shed 0 bases and J shed 7 bases, with 10 bases lying between them. The germline CDR1 and CDR2 sequences are SGDLS and YYNGEE. The CDR3 sequence is CASSVDPEYGELFF. The CDR3 nucleotides read TGTGCCAGCAGCGTAGACCCCGAATACGGGGAGCTGTTTTTT.

This clonotype was recorded once. The gene calls are TRBV6-5 and TRBJ1-1; a weak D match, TRBD1 (6 bases). V lost 0 bases to trimming and J lost 0 bases, with 11 bases between them. Germline V gene lookup returns CDR1 MNHEY and CDR2 SVGAGI. The CDR3 runs 16 residues. CDR3 residues: CASSYSGAGVNTEAFF. The CDR3 DNA is TGTGCCAGCAGTTACTCGGGGGCTGGGGTGAACACTGAAGCTTTCTTT.

The chain joins TRBV4-3 to TRBJ1-3, with D perhaps TRBD1 (5 bases). Germline CDR1 LGHNA, CDR2 YSLEER. This CDR3 has 15 residues. Trimming shortened V by 1 base and J by 2 bases, and 9 bases separated the two germline ends. This CDR3 is CASSQVWGTGNTIYF. The CDR3 bases are TGCGCCAGCAGCCAAGTCTGGGGGACTGGAAACACCATATATTTT.

The table lists this clonotype with a few counts. The V gene is TRBV6-6, the J gene TRBJ1-2; D not resolved. Germline CDR1 reads MNHNY; CDR2 reads SVGAGI (reference sequence). The length of the CDR3 is 14 residues. V was cut by 7 bases and J by 4 bases, with 16 bases left in between. The DNA of the CDR3 is TGTGCCAGCACCCTCGGGGAGCGGTCCTATGGCTACACCTTC. Amino acids: CASTLGERSYGYTF.

This clonotype was seen only a few times. The chain recombines TRBV20-1 with TRBJ2-7, with 11 bases matching TRBD1. Germline V CDR1 and CDR2: DFQATT, SNEGSKA (reference sequence). The CDR3 is 13 residues long. Trimming cost V 5 bases and J 5 bases; bases outside gene matches: 5. The CDR3 region is CSAQGQGAHEQYF. CDR3 in DNA: TGCAGTGCTCAAGGACAGGGGGCCCACGAGCAGTACTTC.

The chain links TRBV5-8 to TRBJ2-6, with no clear D. The CDR3 has 14 amino acids. The germline gives CDR1 SGHTS, CDR2 YDEGEE. Trimming shortened V by 5 bases and J by 2 bases, and 8 bases separated the two germline ends. In DNA form, the CDR3 reads TGTGCCAGCAGGGCCGGCACTGGGGCCAACGTCCTGACTTTC. Amino acids: CASRAGTGANVLTF.

This clonotype showed up many times. The genes are TRBV7-9 and TRBJ2-3, with 14 bases lining up with TRBD2. Trimming cost V 4 bases and J 11 bases; bases outside gene matches: 5. From germline, CDR1 is SEHNR and CDR2 FQNEAQ (reference sequence). This CDR3 is 14 amino acids long. CDR3 region: CASSSGTSGSEQYF. CDR3 coding DNA: TGTGCCAGCAGCTCCGGGACTAGCGGGAGTGAGCAGTATTTT.

The chain combines TRBV5-8 with TRBJ2-1; 10 bases fit TRBD2. CDR3 size: 15 residues. Germline V lookup: CDR1 SGHTS, CDR2 YDEGEE. V lost 0 bases to trimming and J lost 8 bases; unmatched junction nucleotides: 5. In DNA form, the CDR3 reads TGTGCCAGCAGCTTGGAACTAGCGGGAACCGATGAGCAGTTCTTC. It is translated as CASSLELAGTDEQFF.

There are many counts of this clonotype. The rearrangement uses TRBV6-5 and TRBJ2-7; a possible D gene is TRBD1 (5 bases). The length of the CDR3 is 13 residues. With 2 bases removed from V and 3 bases from J, the gap between germline ends came to 8 bases. Germline CDR1 MNHEY, CDR2 SVGAGI. The CDR3 DNA reads TGTGCCAGCAGTTACCGCCAGGGCTACGAGCAGTACTTC. Translated: CASSYRQGYEQYF.

This clonotype has only a few counts. The chain carries TRBV3-2 and TRBJ2-2; the table's D gene call, TRBD2, was not cross checked with the DNA. TRBV3-2 is deemed a pseudogene. CDR3 size: 21 residues. The CDR3 coding sequence is TGTGCCAGCAGCCAAGATCCCAAACCCCCTCCGGGACTAGCTGAAACCGGGGAGCTGTTTTTT. It translates to CASSQDPKPPPGLAETGELFF.

This chain links TRBV6-5 with TRBJ1-4; TRBD1 is a possible D gene (5 bases). Germline V CDR1 and CDR2: MNHEY, SVGAGI. Deletions cut 3 bases from V and 8 bases from J, with 19 bases between. CDR3 length: 16 residues. CDR3 in amino acids: CASSYSINRSREKLFF. As DNA, the CDR3 is TGTGCCAGCAGTTATTCCATTAACAGGAGCAGGGAAAAACTGTTTTTT.